One sample yielded the 2 T cell receptor beta chains listed below, sequenced in a study of blood T cell repertoires in COVID-19 (dated by TCRdb to about 2020). Receptors were amplified or captured by the immunoSEQ multiplex PCR assay. Held by TCRdb, this immuneACCESS table contains in-frame sequences only and omits some clones. Under half of the omission traces to an unresolved V gene where checked; the cause of the rest is unknown. For this sample there are under 65,000 clones; approximately 84% appear just once. The top ten hold approximately 5.1% of the sample. Sequenced input: peripheral blood. All receptors derive from a man older than 75 in a cohort sampled during active COVID-19.

The chain is built from TRBV7-3 and TRBJ1-1, with 8 bases aligning to TRBD1. V was clipped by 4 bases and J by 1 base; unmatched bases: 5. This CDR3 comprises 15 residues. Germline V gives CDR1 SGHTA, CDR2 FQGTGA. CDR3 bases: TGTGCCAGCAGCTACGGGACAGGATGGAACACTGAAGCTTTCTTT. Protein: CASSYGTGWNTEAFF. Filled out from reference TRBV7-3 and TRBJ1-1, the complete variable domain reads GAGVSQTPSNKVTEKGKYVELRCDPISGHTALYWYRQSLGQGPEFLIYFQGTGAADDSGLPNDRFFAVRPEGSVSTLKIQRTERGDSAVYLCASSYGTGWNTEAFFGQGTRLTVV.

The CDR3 spells CASNMDRGRDGYTF. CDR3 coding DNA: TGCGCCAGCAATATGGACAGGGGGCGGGACGGCTACACCTTC. The chain carries TRBV5-1 and TRBJ1-2; 11 bases map to TRBD1. J was trimmed by 8 bases and V by 6 bases; bases with no gene match: 9. The CDR3 loop spans 14 amino acids. Germline CDR1 reads SGHRS; CDR2 reads YFSETQ.